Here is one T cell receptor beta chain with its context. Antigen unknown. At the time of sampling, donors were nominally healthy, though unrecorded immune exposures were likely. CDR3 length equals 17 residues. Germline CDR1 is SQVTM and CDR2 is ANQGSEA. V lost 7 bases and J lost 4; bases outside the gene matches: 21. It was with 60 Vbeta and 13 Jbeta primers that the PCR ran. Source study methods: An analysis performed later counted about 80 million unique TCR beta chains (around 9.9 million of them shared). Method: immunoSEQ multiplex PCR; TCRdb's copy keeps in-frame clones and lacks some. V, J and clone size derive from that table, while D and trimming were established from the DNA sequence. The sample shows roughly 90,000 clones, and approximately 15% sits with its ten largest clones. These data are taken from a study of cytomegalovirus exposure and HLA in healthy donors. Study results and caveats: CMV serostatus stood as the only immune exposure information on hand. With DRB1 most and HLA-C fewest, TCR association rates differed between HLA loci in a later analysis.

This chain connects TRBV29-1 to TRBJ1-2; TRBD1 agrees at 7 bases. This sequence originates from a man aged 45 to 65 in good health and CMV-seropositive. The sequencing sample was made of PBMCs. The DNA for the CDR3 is TGCAGCGCTGTCCTCACCGGGACAGACTTATATCGCTATGGCTACACCTTC. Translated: CSAVLTGTDLYRYGYTF.